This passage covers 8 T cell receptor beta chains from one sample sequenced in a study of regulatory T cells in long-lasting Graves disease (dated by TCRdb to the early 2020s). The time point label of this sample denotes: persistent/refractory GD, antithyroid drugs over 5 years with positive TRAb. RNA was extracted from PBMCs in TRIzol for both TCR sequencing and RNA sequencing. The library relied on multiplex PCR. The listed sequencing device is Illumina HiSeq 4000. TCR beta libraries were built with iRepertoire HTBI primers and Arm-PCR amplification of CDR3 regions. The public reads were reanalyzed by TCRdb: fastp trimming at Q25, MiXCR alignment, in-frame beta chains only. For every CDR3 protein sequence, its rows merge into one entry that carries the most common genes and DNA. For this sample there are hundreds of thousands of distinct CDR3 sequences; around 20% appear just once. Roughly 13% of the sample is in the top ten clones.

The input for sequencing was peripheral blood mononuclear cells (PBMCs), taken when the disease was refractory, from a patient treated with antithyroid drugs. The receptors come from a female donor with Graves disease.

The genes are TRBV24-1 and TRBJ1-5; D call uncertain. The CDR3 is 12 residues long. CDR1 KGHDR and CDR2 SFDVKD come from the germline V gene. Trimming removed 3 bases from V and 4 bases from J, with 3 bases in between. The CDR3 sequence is CATSDENQPQHF. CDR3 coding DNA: TGTGCCACCAGTGATGAAAATCAGCCCCAGCATTTT.

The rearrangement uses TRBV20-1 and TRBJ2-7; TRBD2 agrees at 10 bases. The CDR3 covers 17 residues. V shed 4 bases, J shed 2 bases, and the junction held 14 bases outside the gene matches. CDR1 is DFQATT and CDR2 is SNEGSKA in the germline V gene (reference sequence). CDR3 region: CSATVSTKLAGTYEQYF. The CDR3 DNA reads TGCAGTGCTACAGTGTCGACAAAACTAGCGGGAACCTACGAGCAGTACTTC.

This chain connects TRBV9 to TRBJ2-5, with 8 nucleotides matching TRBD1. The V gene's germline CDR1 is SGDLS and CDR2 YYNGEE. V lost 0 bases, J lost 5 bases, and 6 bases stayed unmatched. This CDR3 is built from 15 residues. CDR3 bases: TGTGCCAGCAGCGTAGGAGAGACAGGGGTGGAGACCCAGTACTTC. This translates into CASSVGETGVETQYF.

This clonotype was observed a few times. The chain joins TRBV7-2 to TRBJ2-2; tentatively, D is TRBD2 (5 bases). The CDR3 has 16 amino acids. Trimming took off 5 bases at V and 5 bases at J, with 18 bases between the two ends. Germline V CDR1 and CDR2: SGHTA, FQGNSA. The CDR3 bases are TGTGCCAGCAGCCCGACGGGGAACAGACGAACCGGGGAGCTGTTTTTT. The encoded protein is CASSPTGNRRTGELFF.

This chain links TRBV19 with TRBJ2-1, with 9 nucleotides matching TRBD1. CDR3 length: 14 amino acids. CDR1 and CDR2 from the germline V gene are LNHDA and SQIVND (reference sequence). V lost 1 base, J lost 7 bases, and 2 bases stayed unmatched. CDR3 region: CASSIVGTGNEQFF. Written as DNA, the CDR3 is TGTGCCAGTAGTATAGTGGGGACAGGGAATGAGCAGTTCTTC. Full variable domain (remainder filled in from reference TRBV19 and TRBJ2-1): DGGITQSPKYLFRKEGQNVTLSCEQNLNHDAMYWYRQDPGQGLRLIYYSQIVNDFQKGDIAEGYSVSREKKESFPLTVTSAQKNPTAFYLCASSIVGTGNEQFFGPGTRLTVL.

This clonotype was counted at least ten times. In nucleotides, the CDR3 is TGTGCCAGCAGCTTAGTGCGGGGGGCCGTTTTCTACGAGCAGTACTTC. This encodes CASSLVRGAVFYEQYF. The gene calls are TRBV11-2 and TRBJ2-7; 8 bases are shared with TRBD2. CDR1 SGHAT and CDR2 FQNNGV come from the germline V gene. This CDR3 has 16 amino acids. The ends lost 1 base at V and 3 bases at J; junction bases unmatched: 8.

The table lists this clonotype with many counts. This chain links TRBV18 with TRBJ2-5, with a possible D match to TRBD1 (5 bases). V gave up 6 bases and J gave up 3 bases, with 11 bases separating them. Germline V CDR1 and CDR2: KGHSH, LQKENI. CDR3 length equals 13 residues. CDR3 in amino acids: CASSQGQKETQYF. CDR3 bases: TGTGCCAGCTCCCAGGGTCAGAAAGAGACCCAGTACTTC.

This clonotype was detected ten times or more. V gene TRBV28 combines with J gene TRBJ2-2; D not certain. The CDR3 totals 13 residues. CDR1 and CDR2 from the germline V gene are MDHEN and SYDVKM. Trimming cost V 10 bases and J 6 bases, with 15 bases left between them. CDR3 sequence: CATPAGPAGELFF. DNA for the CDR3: TGTGCCACCCCCGCAGGACCGGCCGGGGAGCTGTTTTTT.